The next 4 T cell receptor beta chains were all read from a single sample in a study of blood T cells in healthy people across ages. Together with a sample-barcoded 5' primer, a J-beta primer mix was included in a second PCR lasting 7 to 11 cycles. Each CDR3 protein gets one entry after TCRdb re-called the 5' RACE reads with MiXCR. The sample has nearly 800,000 distinct CDR3 sequences; roughly three fifths are singletons. Sequencing was carried out using blood. The receptor set was obtained from a man aged 40-49 years in good health.

The rearrangement uses TRBV6-1 and TRBJ2-2, with 8 bases identical to TRBD1. The CDR3 has 19 residues. CDR1 and CDR2 (germline): MNHNS, SASEGT. V was pared by 6 bases and J by 5 bases, with 20 bases of the junction left unmatched. The CDR3 spells CASSSRGRGLGTKTGELFF. DNA for the CDR3: TGTGCCAGCAGCTCGAGGGGCAGGGGGCTAGGTACCAAAACCGGGGAGCTGTTTTTT.

This clonotype was seen once. The rearrangement links TRBV3-1 to TRBJ2-1; TRBD1 agrees at 7 bases. Losses at the gene ends were 3 bases for V and 5 bases for J; bases not matched to a gene: 7. Germline-derived CDR1 and CDR2 are LGHDT and YNNKEL (reference sequence). The CDR3 runs 15 residues. The CDR3 protein is CASSQDRGTDNEQFF. CDR3 bases: TGTGCCAGCAGCCAGGATAGGGGGACAGACAATGAGCAGTTCTTC.

The chain employs TRBV14 and TRBJ1-4; D not resolved. The CDR3 sequence is 16 residues long. The V end lost 1 base, the J end lost 2 bases, and 11 bases lay between the germline ends. The germline CDR1 and CDR2 sequences are SGHDN and FVKESK. CDR3 amino acids: CASSQGRVGTNEKLFF. The CDR3, as DNA: TGTGCCAGCAGCCAAGGAAGGGTGGGGACTAATGAAAAACTGTTTTTT.

The gene calls are TRBV6-5 and TRBJ2-5; no clear D gene. Per germline, CDR1 MNHEY and CDR2 SVGAGI. The length of the CDR3 is 10 residues. V gave up 10 bases and J gave up 11 bases, with 14 bases separating them. CDR3 nucleotide sequence: TGTGCCACCTATGGGCAAGAGCAGTACTTC. Translation gives CATYGQEQYF.